Below, 3 T cell receptor beta chains from the same sample are listed, as sequenced in a study of cytomegalovirus exposure and HLA in healthy donors. Libraries were prepared by immunoSEQ multiplex PCR; TCRdb keeps only in-frame clonotypes and omits some of them. This sample has about 250,000 clones, with about 90% found just once. The sample taken for sequencing was PBMCs. The receptors shown here come from a young man in good health and CMV-seropositive.

The V and J genes are TRBV5-4 and TRBJ1-1; the D gene is possibly TRBD1 (6 bases). Trimming left V 3 bases short and J 6 bases short, with 12 bases between. Germline CDR1 reads SGHNT; CDR2 reads YYREEE (reference sequence). CDR3 length: 13 residues. DNA of the CDR3: TGTGCCAGCAGCTCAGGGGCCGGACCTGAAGCTTTCTTT. It translates to CASSSGAGPEAFF.

The chain carries TRBV19 and TRBJ2-5; possible D gene TRBD1, 6 bases. V was shortened by 1 base and J by 4 bases, with 10 bases between the two germline ends. CDR3 length: 14 amino acids. CDR1 LNHDA and CDR2 SQIVND come from the germline V gene (reference sequence). CDR3 in amino acids: CASSIGRGGETQYF. CDR3 in DNA: TGTGCCAGTAGTATAGGCAGGGGCGGAGAGACCCAGTACTTC.

The V and J genes are TRBV9 and TRBJ1-1, with D possibly TRBD1 on 5 matching bases. Trimming took off 7 bases at V and 11 bases at J, with 21 bases between the two ends. The CDR3 totals 13 residues. The V gene's germline CDR1 is SGDLS and CDR2 YYNGEE. Here the CDR3 reads CASPTGGGLWAFF. DNA of the CDR3: TGTGCCAGCCCTACAGGAGGTGGTCTTTGGGCTTTCTTT.